Following are 19 T cell receptor beta chains from one sample sequenced in a study of OX40 agonist ivuxolimab in advanced cancers. Profiled with immunoSEQ multiplex PCR; TCRdb holds only in-frame clones, not every one. The sample comprises approximately 45,000 clones, roughly 78% of which are singletons, and 4% to 5% rests with the top ten. The input for sequencing was CD4+ or CD8+ T cells sorted from blood, taken in a trial of the OX40 agonist ivuxolimab. All receptors derive from an adult with an advanced solid tumor such as melanoma, head and neck, liver or kidney cancer.

The CDR3, as DNA: TGTGCCAGCAGCTCCGGGACAGAGATATACGAGCAGTACTTC. It specifies CASSSGTEIYEQYF. This sequence joins TRBV6-5 and TRBJ2-7, with 7 bases lining up with TRBD1. Germline-derived CDR1 and CDR2 are MNHEY and SVGAGI. After removal of 6 bases from V and 4 bases from J, the junction contained 9 bases not matched to a gene. CDR3 size: 14 residues.

Concerning this clone itself: Additional DNA sequences in this sample encode the identical CDR3. V is TRBV29-1 and J is TRBJ1-2; 8 nucleotides agree with TRBD1. In germline, CDR1 is SQVTM, CDR2 ANQGSEA. The CDR3 covers 12 residues. V was clipped by 6 bases and J by 4 bases; unmatched bases: 4. This CDR3 reads CSVGGQVYGYTF. For the CDR3, the DNA is TGCAGCGTCGGGGGACAGGTCTATGGCTACACCTTC.

The chain joins TRBV5-1 to TRBJ1-1; D gene unclear. CDR3 length: 12 residues. CDR1 is SGHRS and CDR2 is YFSETQ in the germline V gene. The germline V and J ends were trimmed by 6 bases and 1 base, with 7 bases remaining between them. CDR3 sequence: CASTGGNTEAFF. Here the CDR3 DNA reads TGCGCCAGCACTGGTGGGAACACTGAAGCTTTCTTT.

The V gene is TRBV4-1, the J gene TRBJ1-2; maybe TRBD1 (6 bases). The CDR3 totals 16 residues. Per germline, CDR1 MGHRA and CDR2 YSYEKL. The V end lost 0 bases, the J end lost 7 bases, and 18 bases lay between the germline ends. Here the CDR3 DNA reads TGCGCCAGCAGCCAAGATTCGTACGACGGGGGGGCTGGCTACACCTTC. Its protein product is CASSQDSYDGGAGYTF.

J is TRBJ2-7 and V is TRBV6-5; 7 bases fit TRBD1. Germline values: CDR1 MNHEY, CDR2 SVGAGI. Unmatched junction bases numbered 12, after V lost 6 bases and J lost 7 bases. The CDR3 consists of 14 residues. This CDR3 reads CASSSGTVKGEQYF. The DNA of the CDR3 is TGTGCCAGCAGCTCCGGGACAGTGAAGGGAGAGCAGTACTTC.

The CDR3 nucleotides read TGCGCCAGCAGCCAATCGGGCCGGGGTCCTGAAGCTTTCTTT. Translating it yields CASSQSGRGPEAFF. The chain employs TRBV4-3 and TRBJ1-1; the D is unclear. The V end lost 2 bases, the J end lost 6 bases, and 13 bases lay between the germline ends. CDR1 and CDR2 (germline): LGHNA, YSLEER. The CDR3 contains 14 residues.

V gene TRBV30 combines with J gene TRBJ2-7; possibly TRBD2 for D (5 bases). The V end lost 0 bases, the J end lost 1 base, and 10 bases lay between the germline ends. Per the germline V gene, CDR1 is GTSNPN and CDR2 is SVGIG (reference sequence). The CDR3 contains 14 residues. CDR3 coding DNA: TGTGCCTGGAGTGTACTCACGGGGTCCTACGAGCAGTACTTC. Translating it yields CAWSVLTGSYEQYF.

A word on this clone: At the DNA level, this CDR3 is encoded by other sequences in the same sample as well. The chain uses TRBV6-1 and TRBJ1-4; 7 bases fit TRBD1. CDR1 is MNHNS and CDR2 is SASEGT in the germline V gene. The ends lost 0 bases at V and 7 bases at J; junction bases unmatched: 5. The CDR3 loop spans 15 amino acids. CDR3 loop: CASSEARGGVEKLFF. DNA of the CDR3: TGTGCCAGCAGTGAAGCGCGAGGGGGCGTTGAAAAACTGTTTTTT.

V gene TRBV14 combines with J gene TRBJ2-5; maybe TRBD2 (5 bases). Germline V gene sequence: CDR1 SGHDN, CDR2 FVKESK. This CDR3 region has 15 residues. V shed 1 base and J shed 1 base, with 10 bases lying between them. DNA for the CDR3: TGTGCCAGCAGCCAAGGGGTGGAGGTCCAAGAGACCCAGTACTTC. This gives the protein CASSQGVEVQETQYF.

J is TRBJ1-4 and V is TRBV14; D remains unclear. The V gene lost 0 bases and the J gene lost 8 bases, with 7 bases spanning the gap. CDR1 and CDR2 from the germline V gene are SGHDN and FVKESK. CDR3 length equals 13 residues. This CDR3 is CASSQDPVEKLFF. CDR3 sequence (DNA): TGTGCCAGCAGCCAAGATCCAGTAGAAAAACTGTTTTTT. The complete variable domain, with remaining parts taken from reference TRBV14 and TRBJ1-4, reads EAGVTQFPSHSVIEKGQTVTLRCDPISGHDNLYWYRRVMGKEIKFLLHFVKESKQDESGMPNNRFLAERTGGTYSTLKVQPAELEDSGVYFCASSQDPVEKLFFGSGTQLSVL.

This chain uses TRBV15 with TRBJ2-3, with D perhaps TRBD2 (5 bases). V shed 3 bases and J shed 2 bases, with 15 bases lying between them. This CDR3 has 16 residues. Germline CDR1 is LNHNV and CDR2 is YYDKDF (reference sequence). CDR3: CATSSSGGGYTDTQYF. The CDR3, as DNA: TGTGCCACCAGCAGCTCCGGCGGCGGGTACACAGATACGCAGTATTTT.

The sample holds one count of this clone. CDR3 nucleotide sequence: TGTGCCAGTAGTATAAGCCGGAGGGCCGGAAGCAATGAGCAGTTCTTC. Its protein product is CASSISRRAGSNEQFF. This chain uses TRBV19 with TRBJ2-1; a weak D match, TRBD2 (6 bases). Germline-derived CDR1 and CDR2 are LNHDA and SQIVND (reference sequence). The CDR3 totals 16 residues. V was shortened by 2 bases and J by 6 bases, with 17 bases between the two germline ends. Using reference TRBV19 and TRBJ2-1 for the parts outside the CDR3, the full variable domain is DGGITQSPKYLFRKEGQNVTLSCEQNLNHDAMYWYRQDPGQGLRLIYYSQIVNDFQKGDIAEGYSVSREKKESFPLTVTSAQKNPTAFYLCASSISRRAGSNEQFFGPGTRLTVL.

A single count supports this clone. The chain carries TRBV7-6 and TRBJ2-3, with D unresolved. V lost 7 bases to trimming and J lost 0 bases, with 2 bases between them. The CDR3 covers 11 residues. Looked up from germline, CDR1 is SGHVS and CDR2 is FNYEAQ. The CDR3 is CASTSTDTQYF. CDR3 nucleotide sequence: TGTGCCAGCACAAGCACAGATACGCAGTATTTT.

V gene TRBV5-4 combines with J gene TRBJ1-2; no definite D call. Germline values: CDR1 SGHNT, CDR2 YYREEE (reference sequence). V was shortened by 4 bases and J by 2 bases, with 9 bases between the two germline ends. CDR3 length equals 13 residues. CDR3 nucleotide sequence: TGTGCCAGCAGCCCTGACAACAACTATGGCTACACCTTC. It is translated as CASSPDNNYGYTF. The entire variable domain, with the rest obtained from reference TRBV5-4 and TRBJ1-2, is as follows: ETGVTQSPTHLIKTRGQQVTLRCSSQSGHNTVSWYQQALGQGPQFIFQYYREEENGRGNFPPRFSGLQFPNYSSELNVNALELDDSALYLCASSPDNNYGYTFGSGTRLTVV.

The V call is TRBV28, the J call TRBJ2-1; TRBD2 aligns across 7 bases. J was trimmed by 10 bases and V by 5 bases; bases with no gene match: 8. Germline CDR1 and CDR2: MDHEN and SYDVKM. The CDR3 is 13 amino acids. Here the CDR3 DNA reads TGTGCCAGCAGTACCCGACTAGCATCCGAGCAGTTCTTC. It encodes CASSTRLASEQFF. Full variable domain (missing parts from reference TRBV28 and TRBJ2-1): DVKVTQSSRYLVKRTGEKVFLECVQDMDHENMFWYRQDPGLGLRLIYFSYDVKMKEKGDIPEGYSVSREKKERFSLILESASTNQTSMYLCASSTRLASEQFFGPGTRLTVL.

V is TRBV10-2 and J is TRBJ1-2, with D unresolved. The CDR3 is 16 amino acids. V lost 3 bases and J lost 5, with 19 bases in between. CDR1 is WSHSY and CDR2 is SAAADI in the germline V gene. CDR3 loop: CASSEVRGIAGYGYTF. The CDR3, as DNA: TGCGCCAGCAGTGAAGTTAGAGGCATTGCGGGGTATGGCTACACCTTC.

This chain joins TRBV29-1 and TRBJ2-7, with 9 bases fitting TRBD1. The V gene's germline CDR1 is SQVTM and CDR2 ANQGSEA. J was trimmed by 2 bases and V by 5 bases; bases with no gene match: 10. The CDR3 totals 15 residues. The CDR3 loop is CSVSGTGNRAYEQYF. Here the CDR3 DNA reads TGCAGCGTTTCCGGGACAGGGAATAGGGCCTACGAGCAGTACTTC.

This clone showed up just once. V is TRBV6-1 and J is TRBJ1-2; possibly TRBD1 for D (6 bases). V was cut by 2 bases and J by 8 bases, with 18 bases left in between. The CDR3 spans 15 residues. The V gene's germline CDR1 is MNHNS and CDR2 SASEGT. CDR3 DNA: TGTGCCAGCAGTGAATATGGGGGCGCCGCAGGGGGCTACACCTTC. As protein: CASSEYGGAAGGYTF.

The chain has TRBV6-5 and TRBJ2-5; D gene uncertain. The CDR3 has 15 amino acids. V lost 2 bases, J lost 1 base, and 11 bases lay in between. CDR1 is MNHEY, CDR2 SVGAGI, per germline. In DNA form, the CDR3 reads TGTGCCAGCAGTTACACTTTGACGAGCCAAGAGACCCAGTACTTC. Translation: CASSYTLTSQETQYF.